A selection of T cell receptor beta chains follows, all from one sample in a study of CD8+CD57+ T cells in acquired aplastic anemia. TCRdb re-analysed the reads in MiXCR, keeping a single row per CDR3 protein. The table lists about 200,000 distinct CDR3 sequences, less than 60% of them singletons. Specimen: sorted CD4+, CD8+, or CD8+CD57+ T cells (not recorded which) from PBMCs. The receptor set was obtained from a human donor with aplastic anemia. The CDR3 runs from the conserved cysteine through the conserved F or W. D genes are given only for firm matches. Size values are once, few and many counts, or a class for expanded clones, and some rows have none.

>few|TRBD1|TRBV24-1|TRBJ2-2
TGTGCCACCAGTGATAAAACCGGGACAGGGAACACCGGGGAGCTGTTTTTT
CATSDKTGTGNTGELFF
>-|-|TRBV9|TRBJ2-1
TGTGCCAGCAGCGTAGATGGCAGGGTATTAGAGCAGTTCTTC
CASSVDGRVLEQFF
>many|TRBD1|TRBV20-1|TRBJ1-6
TGCAGTGCAAGGACAGGGGCCTATTCACCCCTCCACTTT
CSARTGAYSPLHF
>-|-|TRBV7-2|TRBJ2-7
TGTGCCAGCAGCTTAAATGGGGGGCTCTACGAGCAGTACTTC
CASSLNGGLYEQYF
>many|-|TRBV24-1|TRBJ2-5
TGTGCCACCAGAGCAGGAGAGACCCAGTACTTC
CATRAGETQYF
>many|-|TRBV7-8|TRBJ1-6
TGTGCCAGCAGCTTAGTAGGAGGGACAAATTCACCCCTCCACTTT
CASSLVGGTNSPLHF
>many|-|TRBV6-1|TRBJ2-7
TGTGCCAGCAGTGAAAAAGGGTTCCTTTTTGGATACGAGCAGTACTTC
CASSEKGFLFGYEQYF
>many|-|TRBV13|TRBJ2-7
TGTGCCAGCAGCTCCCAGAGGACTGCCTACGAGCAGTACTTC
CASSSQRTAYEQYF
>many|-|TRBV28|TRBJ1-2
TGTGCCAGCAGATCCGGACTGATCTATGGCTACACCTTC
CASRSGLIYGYTF
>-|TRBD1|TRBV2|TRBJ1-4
TGTGCCAGCAGTGCCGACAGGGCTAATGAAAAACTGTTTTTT
CASSADRANEKLFF
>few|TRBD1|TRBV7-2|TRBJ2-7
TGTGCCAGCAGCTTTAAGCCAGGGGGCCCAGGCGAGCAGTACTTC
CASSFKPGGPGEQYF
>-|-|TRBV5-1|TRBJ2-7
TGTGCCAGCAGCTTGGTAGCTGGATCCGAGCAGTACTTC
CASSLVAGSEQYF
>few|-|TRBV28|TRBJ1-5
TGTGCCAGCACACCACCCGGGACGGCTAGCAATCAGCCCCAGCATTTT
CASTPPGTASNQPQHF
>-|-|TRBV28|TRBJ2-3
TGTGCCAGCAGTTTAGGTGGCGTCGCGTCGGACACAGATACGCAGTATTTT
CASSLGGVASDTDTQYF
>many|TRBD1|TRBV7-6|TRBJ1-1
TGTGCCAGCAGCCTCAGAGGAGACAGGGATAGGTTCACTGAAGCTTTCTTT
CASSLRGDRDRFTEAFF